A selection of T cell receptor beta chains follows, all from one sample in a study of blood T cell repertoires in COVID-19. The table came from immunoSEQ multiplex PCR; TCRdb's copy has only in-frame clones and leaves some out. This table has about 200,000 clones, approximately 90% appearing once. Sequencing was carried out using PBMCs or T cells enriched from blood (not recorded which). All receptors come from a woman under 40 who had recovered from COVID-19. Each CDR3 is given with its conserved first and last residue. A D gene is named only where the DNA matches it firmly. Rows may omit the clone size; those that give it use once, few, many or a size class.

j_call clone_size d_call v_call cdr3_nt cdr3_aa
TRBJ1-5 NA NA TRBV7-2 TGTGCCAGCAGCAAGGAGAATCAGCCCCAGCATTTT CASSKENQPQHF
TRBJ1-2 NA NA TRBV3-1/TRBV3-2 TGTGCCAGCAGCCACATTAACAGGGATCGAAACTATGGCTACACCTTC CASSHINRDRNYGYTF
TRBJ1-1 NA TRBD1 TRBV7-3 TGTGCCAGCAGCCTTGGACAGGGAGAAGTCACTGAAGCTTTCTTT CASSLGQGEVTEAFF
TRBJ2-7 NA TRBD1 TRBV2 TGTGCCAGCAAGAGGATAGGACAGGGTACCTACGAGCAGTACTTC CASKRIGQGTYEQYF
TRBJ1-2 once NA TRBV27 TGTGCCAGCAGTTTCACAGCTAACTATGGCTACACCTTC CASSFTANYGYTF
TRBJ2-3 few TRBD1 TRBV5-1 TGCGCCAGCAGCTTGGTTCCGGGACAGGTTAGCACAGATACGCAGTATTTT CASSLVPGQVSTDTQYF
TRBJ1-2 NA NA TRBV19 TGTGCCAGTATTGAACGCGGACAAAACCTGGGTGGCTACACCTTC CASIERGQNLGGYTF
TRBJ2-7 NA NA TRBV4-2 TGTGCCAGCAGCCAGGACCGGGACTTGAGCTCCTACGAGCAGTACTTC CASSQDRDLSSYEQYF
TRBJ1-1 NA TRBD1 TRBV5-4 TGTGCCAGCAGCCAGGGGACAGGGGTCGTTTCCATGAACACTGAAGCTTTCTTT CASSQGTGVVSMNTEAFF
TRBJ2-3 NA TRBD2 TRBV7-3 TGTGCCAGCAGCCCGGGGGAGGGGTATACGCAGTATTTT CASSPGEGYTQYF
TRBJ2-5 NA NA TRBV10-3 TGTGCCATCAGTTCCCCGGCGGGGCCGCGCAGGGAGACCCAGTACTTC CAISSPAGPRRETQYF
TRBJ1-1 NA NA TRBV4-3 TGCGCCAGCAGCCAAGCCACAGAGAACACTGAAGCTTTCTTT CASSQATENTEAFF
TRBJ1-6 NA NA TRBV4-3 TGCGCCAGCAGCCAACGACAGGTCCCCTATAATTCACCCCTCCACTTT CASSQRQVPYNSPLHF
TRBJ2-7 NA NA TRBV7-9 TGTGCCAGCAGCCTGGGGGGACGCTACGAGCAGTACTTC CASSLGGRYEQYF
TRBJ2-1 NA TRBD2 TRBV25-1 TGTGCCAGCAGTCGGGGACTAGCGGGAGCGTACTTACACGATGAGCAGTTCTTC CASSRGLAGAYLHDEQFF
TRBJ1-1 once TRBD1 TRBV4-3 TGCGCCAGCAGCGGCGGGACAGCAAACACTGAAGCTTTCTTT CASSGGTANTEAFF
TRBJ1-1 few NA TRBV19 TGTGCCAGTAGTTACTTAAGATCAACCCCGTCTGCTGAAGCTTTCTTT CASSYLRSTPSAEAFF
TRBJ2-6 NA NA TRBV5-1 TGCGCCAGCAGCTTGGATGTGGGCGGGTCGTCTGGGGCCAACGTCCTGACTTTC CASSLDVGGSSGANVLTF
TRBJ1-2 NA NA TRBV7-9 TGTGCCAGCAGCTTAGTTCTCCGGGGAGGCTATGGCTACACCTTC CASSLVLRGGYGYTF
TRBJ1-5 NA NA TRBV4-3 TGCGCCAGCAGCCGGAGTTTCAATCAGCCCCAGCATTTT CASSRSFNQPQHF
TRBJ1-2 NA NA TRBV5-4 TGTGCCAGCAGCTTGGTGGGCCATACCAGCAACTATGGCTACACCTTC CASSLVGHTSNYGYTF
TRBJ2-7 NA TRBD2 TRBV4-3 TGCGCCAGCAGCCGACTAGCGGGGGAAGGCGAGCAGTACTTC CASSRLAGEGEQYF